This T cell receptor beta chain was captured in a study of human T cells and chemical hapten exposure. As handled by the study authors: A typical sample had 95,638 TCRs, with roughly 23,224 to 690,600 overall. From the 5' RACE reads, TCRdb called clonotypes with MiXCR, one entry per CDR3 protein. In this record, the V and J calls reflect TCRdb's handling and not the investigators' own analysis. Altogether 81,000 or so distinct CDR3 sequences are present, about 8.4% being singletons, with the ten largest covering approximately 2.1%. The authors' total RNA extraction used unfractionated whole blood. CDR3 length equals 14 residues. Germline loops: CDR1 SNHLY, CDR2 FYNNEI. The V end lost 1 base, the J end lost 1 base, and 6 bases lay between the germline ends. This clonotype showed up many times.

The chain links TRBV2 to TRBJ2-3, with D possibly TRBD1 on 5 matching bases. The TCR was taken from a male donor in good health. The CDR3 DNA sequence: TGTGCCAGCAGTGAAGAAGGGGGCACAGATACGCAGTATTTT. It is translated as CASSEEGGTDTQYF.